The present entry profiles one T cell receptor beta chain with its context. This clone has only one observation. Its antigen is not yet known. No base quality information exists; no much larger clone differs at one position. Libraries were constructed by the immunoSEQ multiplex PCR assay. The table was pulled from immuneACCESS by TCRdb, which kept in-frame rearrangements only. Such tables lose some clones; where checked, under half of the loss comes from unresolved V genes, and the rest has no known cause. This sample lists more than 80,000 clones; more than 80% were detected once. The ten largest make up 1.6% of the sample. The sample comes from a study of T cell changes during pregnancy in multiple sclerosis (dated by TCRdb to between 2017 and 2020). Context from the whole study: The study examined how the T cell repertoire changed over the course of pregnancy in women with multiple sclerosis.

CDR1 SGHDN and CDR2 FVKESK are derived from the germline V gene. Relative to germline, V is 5 bases shorter and J is 2 bases shorter, with 6 bases between their ends. From its cysteine to its phenylalanine, the CDR3 spans 13 amino acids. The DNA shown is the 39-base CDR3, in frame from base 1. The chain links TRBV14 with TRBJ1-4; D gene: possibly TRBD1, on 5 matching bases. The source is a female donor with multiple sclerosis, enrolled in a pregnancy study. The input for sequencing was peripheral blood, taken before pregnancy. The CDR3 region reads CASSRGTNEKLFF. The nucleotide sequence reads as follows: TGTGCCAGCAGCAGGGGTACTAATGAAAAACTGTTTTTT.